This TCR beta chain was identified in a study of identical twins. General study results and limits: Out-of-frame TCR alpha sharing observed in monozygotic twins exceeded model estimates. Invariant MAIT and iNKT cells are populations that could partly confound zero-insertion analyses.

TCRdb ran MiXCR on the 5' RACE reads and lists one entry per CDR3 protein. The sample shows hundreds of thousands of distinct CDR3 sequences, more than 9% of them seen only once. The table lists this clonotype with a count of one. Antigen specificity is unknown. The ends were cut back, 2 bases at V and 4 bases at J, with 20 bases in the middle. From germline, CDR1 is SSHAT and CDR2 FNYEAQ (reference sequence). The CDR3 runs 17 residues. The data were also submitted as part of a second study, on yellow fever vaccine responses in identical twins.

V and J are TRBV7-7 and TRBJ1-1; D is perhaps TRBD1 (6 bases). Sequencing input: PBMCs. This clonotype was sampled from a woman aged 18-29 years in good health. The CDR3 DNA follows: TGTGCCAGCAGCTTAAAGGGCCCCCGGGGGGCGCGCACTGAAGCTTTCTTT. It codes for CASSLKGPRGARTEAFF.